A selection of T cell receptor beta chains follows, all from one sample in a study of blood T cell repertoires in COVID-19. Sequenced by immunoSEQ multiplex PCR; TCRdb stores in-frame clones only, minus some. The sample lists tens of thousands of clones, 75% to 90% occurring once. Sequencing input: peripheral blood. The receptor source for this set is a human donor in a cohort sampled during active COVID-19. CDR3s include the opening cysteine and the closing phenylalanine or tryptophan. A D gene is named only where the DNA matches it firmly. The size entry is marked missing in some rows and otherwise reads once, few, many or a size class.

>once|TRBD2|TRBJ2-1|TRBV2
CASSGGGFNEQFF
TGTGCCAGCAGTGGGGGGGGGTTCAATGAGCAGTTCTTC
>few|NA|TRBJ1-5|TRBV12-3/TRBV12-4
CASSSSGQQAQHF
TGTGCCAGCAGCTCCTCCGGTCAGCAGGCCCAGCATTTT
>NA|TRBD1|TRBJ1-3|TRBV11-1
CASSPGTGAGNTIYF
TGTGCCAGCAGCCCCGGGACAGGGGCTGGAAACACCATATATTTT
>NA|NA|TRBJ2-3|TRBV4-3
CASSQDRTDGTDTQYF
TGCGCCAGCAGCCAAGATCGGACAGATGGCACAGATACGCAGTATTTT
>NA|TRBD2|TRBJ2-2|TRBV9
CASSVDRAGGPTGELFF
TGTGCCAGCAGCGTAGACCGAGCGGGAGGGCCAACCGGGGAGCTGTTTTTT
>NA|TRBD2|TRBJ2-7|TRBV7-8
CASSFHTAGVSSYEQYF
TGTGCCAGCAGCTTTCATACGGCGGGGGTTAGCTCCTACGAGCAGTACTTC
>once|NA|TRBJ2-7|TRBV28
CASSLFRGAGSSYEQYF
TGTGCCAGCAGTTTATTCCGGGGGGCGGGAAGCTCCTACGAGCAGTACTTC
>NA|TRBD1|TRBJ2-7|TRBV6-2/TRBV6-3
CASSYPELTPQGTYEQYF
TGTGCCAGCAGTTACCCTGAATTAACGCCACAGGGGACCTACGAGCAGTACTTC
>few|TRBD1|TRBJ2-7|TRBV5-1
CASSLYRGDEQYF
TGCGCCAGCAGCTTGTACAGGGGTGACGAGCAGTACTTC
>NA|TRBD2|TRBJ2-3|TRBV5-4
CASIRLGTSGRPPDTQYF
TGTGCCAGCATCCGCCTCGGGACTAGCGGGAGGCCCCCAGATACGCAGTATTTT
>NA|TRBD2|TRBJ2-7|TRBV19
CASSMASGSYEQYF
TGTGCCAGTAGTATGGCGAGCGGGAGCTACGAGCAGTACTTC
>NA|TRBD1|TRBJ1-1|TRBV7-2
CASSYHRGDTEAFF
TGTGCCAGCAGCTACCACAGGGGGGACACTGAAGCTTTCTTT
>NA|NA|TRBJ2-3|TRBV4-1
CASSQGVAGYTDTQYF
TGCGCCAGCAGCCAAGGCGTGGCGGGCTACACAGATACGCAGTATTTT
>NA|NA|TRBJ1-5|TRBV21-1
CASSPGILGQGGNQPQHF
TGTGCCAGCAGCCCTGGGATTTTAGGACAGGGCGGCAATCAGCCCCAGCATTTT
>NA|NA|TRBJ2-5|TRBV27
CASGVAETQYF
TGTGCCAGCGGCGTAGCGGAGACCCAGTACTTC
>NA|TRBD1|TRBJ1-5|TRBV10-1
CASLGQYSNQPQHF
TGCGCCAGCCTGGGACAGTATAGCAATCAGCCCCAGCATTTT
>NA|TRBD1|TRBJ1-1|TRBV6-5
CASSRDRGRTEAFF
TGTGCCAGCAGCCGGGACAGGGGGCGAACTGAAGCTTTCTTT
>NA|NA|TRBJ2-7|TRBV6-5
CASSYWGLDVREQYF
TGTGCCAGCAGTTACTGGGGACTCGACGTTCGCGAGCAGTACTTC